This paragraph reports one T cell receptor (beta chain). The clone's antigen remains unknown. The sample holds other DNA sequences that translate to the same CDR3. The cohort was made up of 666 healthy bone marrow donors. At the time of sampling, every cohort member was nominally healthy, though immune exposures that went unrecorded were likely present. The donor tested CMV seropositive and was one of the 289 seropositive cohort members. Every donor gave a peripheral blood sample, and the peripheral blood mononuclear cells from that sample were used for TCR beta sequencing. Genomic DNA was extracted from the blood cell samples with the Qiagen DNeasy Blood Extraction Kit. The CDR3, cysteine through phenylalanine, is 14 amino acids long. Only the CDR3 DNA stays, 42 bases, in frame from base 1. From V the trimming removes 1 base and from J it removes 8 bases, while the gene matches leave 3 bases of the junction unaccounted for. From a lookup of the germline V gene, CDR1 and CDR2 are MDHEN and SYDVKM.

These data come from a study of cytomegalovirus exposure and HLA in healthy donors (dated by TCRdb to about 2017). Background on the whole study: An earlier analysis of roughly 630 of the donors reported more than 250 Gb of sequence data and 117 million unique TCR beta sequences from 150 million to 200 million T cells. The study aimed to test whether signatures of past pathogen exposure could be identified by cataloging public T cell receptors. The T cell repertoires of 670 or so subjects were profiled by immunosequencing and related to cytomegalovirus serostatus. Donor age, sex, ethnicity and CMV serostatus were collected together with the repertoire data. Class I and class II HLA loci were covered by the typing at four-digit resolution. The genetic ancestry cluster associated with self-reported Caucasian donors included roughly four fifths of the roughly 410 genotyped donors. Typing coverage varied by locus: about 620-640 donors for A, B, C, DRB1 and DQB1; approximately 500 for DQA1; some 610 for DPA1; 400 to 480 for DPB1. A later genetic analysis used genome-wide SNP genotypes for about three fifths of the 666 donors, treating that subset as a discovery cohort. Along with the roughly 610-subject first cohort, a separate validation cohort of more than 90 different subjects was used. Several DR-DQ haplotypes were handled as single units for association and clustering, since linkage in the cohort was strong. To study patterns of TCR occurrence, a later analysis re-analyzed previously published TCR beta repertoires from under 750 donors and added high-resolution HLA genotyping. The later analysis used no new phenotypic data to find candidate immune exposures, relying instead on TCR beta sequences and their occurrence across donors. Roughly 300 gigabases of sequencing data and 70 million to 85 million unique TCR sequences were included in an early release covering roughly 600 HLA-typed donors. All discovery cohort repertoires had been generated on a single sequencing platform. An earlier analysis of several hundred of the donors applied high-throughput TCR beta sequencing to assess whether each TCR beta V gene segment acted as functional or pseudogenic. Among over 350 genotyped donors of the cohort, an average of 235,054 unique TCR beta nucleotide sequences were sequenced per donor, about a sixth of them non-productive. The study combined high-throughput TCR immunosequencing, statistical association of individual TCRs with disease status, and machine learning to predict cytomegalovirus infection status.

The library was produced with the immunoSEQ multiplex PCR assay. The multiplex PCR relied on a mix of 60 forward primers for TCR Vbeta segments and 13 reverse primers for TCR Jbeta segments. A multiplex PCR assay on genomic DNA amplified the CDR3 region of rearranged TCR beta genes. On the Illumina HiSeq System, the amplified TCR beta libraries were sequenced as 87-base-pair reads. In the original analysis: A later analysis tallied some 79 million unique TCR beta chains across the approximately 670 repertoires, and approximately 9.9 million of those chains were shared by two or more donors. Raw reads were error-corrected and collapsed into unique sequences by a nearest-neighbor algorithm in which closely related sequences were merged to remove PCR and sequencing errors. CDR3 sequences were aligned to IMGT reference sequences to assign V, D and J gene segments. For a sequence to be retained, a match of at least six nucleotides was required to both a V gene segment and a J gene segment. Rearrangements were called productive when the CDR3 lacked stop codons and stayed in frame with V and J; all others were non-productive. CDR3 was defined according to IMGT convention as the region running from the second conserved V-encoded cysteine to the conserved J-encoded phenylalanine. In an earlier analysis of approximately 500 of the donors, sequences lacking an unambiguous match to a single V gene segment were excluded. An earlier analysis of several hundred of the donors called V segments functional above 56.7% productive rearrangements and segregating when the between-donor standard deviation exceeded 5%. To diagnose cytomegalovirus status from the catalog of TCR beta chain sequences, a statistical classification framework was built. In a later analysis, V and J genes were assigned by comparing TCR nucleotide sequences against IMGT/GENE-DB human TR gene sequences. Using the TCRdist pipeline, a later analysis assigned CDR3 sequences along with most-parsimonious VDJ recombination scenarios. A later analysis defined each TCR beta chain by its CDR3 amino acid sequence plus V-gene family, and excluded reads lacking a unique V-gene family. A later analysis removed 550 to 700 highly shared, low-generation-probability nucleotide sequences to deal with suspected cross-contamination and a sequencing artifact. In a later analysis, a clonal expansion index was calculated for each public chain from normalized within-repertoire ranks of inferred template counts. Generation probabilities in a later analysis came from a VDJ recombination model fitted to out-of-frame rearrangements, and those results were checked against IGoR. In a later analysis, hypergeometric tests were used to score TCR-TCR, TCR-HLA and TCR-CMV co-occurrence, with a repertoire-size bias correction applied to TCR pairs. In a later analysis, false discovery rates were estimated by permuting HLA or CMV assignments 20 times. In a later analysis, co-occurring TCRs were grouped with DBSCAN, and TCRdist sequence similarity was added when clustering was performed within HLA-allele-positive subsets. Co-occurrence clustering excluded repertoires with fewer than 30,000 or more than 120,000 public chains, plus five with anomalous nucleotide sharing. TCRdb mirrors the immuneACCESS table, restricted to in-frame sequences. Some clones are absent from its copies; in checked studies, under half trace to an unresolved V gene, and the reason for the others is unknown. V and J calls and clone size come straight from that table; D and trimming were deduced from the DNA. For this sample, the table gives around 78,000 clones. The ten biggest clones cover about 4.1% of the sample.

The paper as a whole reports these results and caveats: HLA typing was unavailable for some donors at each locus, so association tests used only the typed subset. This cohort had only TCR beta chains sequenced, and the lack of alpha or paired-chain data limited which features could be detected. Sequencing depth was assumed to be roughly uniform across donors in the presence/absence analyses, though that assumption may not hold. It was suggested by the authors that the approach could potentially be generalized to other disease states and immunological phenotypes. A further reported finding was that TCR beta sequences accurately predicted the HLA-A and HLA-B alleles for most subjects in the first cohort. In a later analysis, the rate of TCR association differed among HLA loci, with DRB1 alleles having the most associated TCRs and HLA-C alleles having the fewest. According to a later genetic analysis, donors in an Asian-associated ancestry cluster had fewer N-insertions in productive TCRs than the approximately 670-donor mean. Linkage disequilibrium might explain the correlated functional status among segregating V segments, but an unknown experimental factor could not be excluded. A later analysis found that most CMV-associated TCR beta chains appeared HLA-restricted, with HLA associations seemingly driven largely by CMV exposure. In a later analysis, HLA-associated TCR beta chains showed more clonal expansion and lower generation probabilities than non-associated chains that were equally common. In a later analysis, several top co-occurrence clusters were reported to appear linked to parvovirus B19, influenza, CMV and Epstein-Barr virus. At a false discovery rate of 0.05, a later analysis linked 15,000 to 20,000 TCR beta sequences to specific HLA alleles. The classifier was reported to diagnose cytomegalovirus status with high specificity and sensitivity in both the original cohort and the validation cohort. The study listed approximately 150 TCR beta chains as associated with cytomegalovirus. V-gene and J-gene trimming of TCR beta chains was associated with a missense DCLRE1C variant in a later genetic analysis, and the association was replicated in an independent cohort. Broadly in line with IMGT annotations, most TCR beta V segments showed up in productive rearrangements about 87% or about 30% of the time in an earlier analysis of a few hundred of the donors. Some IMGT-functional V segments, including TRBV6-2 and TRBV6-3, could not be distinguished by the 87-base-pair reads and were therefore excluded. Because counts were too low, about 15 rarely observed V segments, including chromosome 9 orphons, were left out of the earlier analysis of over 550 of the donors. In vitro tests confirmed that a few of the cytomegalovirus-associated TCR beta chains recognize cytomegalovirus antigens. When HLA alleles, especially DR and DQ, strongly co-occurred, TCR associations were difficult to assign to individual alleles. The sequencing pipeline was judged likely to have produced a cluster of highly shared sequence variants as a technical artifact. Across donors, most TCR sequences were observed very rarely, whereas some public TCRs were present in many individuals. For the cohort, immune exposure information was limited to CMV serostatus.

Material for sequencing was PBMCs. The origin of this receptor is a man in his late teens or twenties in good health and CMV-seropositive. The chain uses TRBV28 and TRBJ1-4; 8 central nucleotides agree with TRBD1. The sequenced DNA: TGTGCCAGCAGTTTATCGTACAGGGGGGAAAAACTGTTTTTT. This encodes CASSLSYRGEKLFF.